Given below is one TCR beta chain in context. Its antigen remains unknown. The data derive from a study of monozygotic twins with inflammatory bowel disease. The CDR3 is 14 amino acids. Study results and caveats: Individual T cell subtypes were not distinguishable.

TCRdb reprocessed the 5' RACE reads and reports one entry per CDR3 protein, with no DNA. The sample's table shows around 210,000 distinct CDR3 sequences. The sequence was collected from a human donor with ulcerative colitis or Crohn's disease, or a healthy co-twin of an affected twin (not recorded which). This chain uses TRBV21-1 with TRBJ2-4; TCRdb reports TRBD1, a call that lacks DNA to check it against. TRBV21-1 is classified as a pseudogene. The sample taken for sequencing was blood. CDR3 sequence reads: CASKGFKVANIQYF.